Listed below are T cell receptor beta chains from one sample, sequenced in a study of human T cells and chemical hapten exposure. TCRdb re-analysed the RACE reads in MiXCR, keeping a single row per CDR3 protein. The sample has 50,000 or so distinct CDR3 sequences, around a tenth seen once. Sequences were derived from whole blood, sampled in connection with sensitization to the hapten diphenylcyclopropenone (DPC). The receptors were gathered from a woman between 50 and 59 years old with alopecia areata. Some clones in this sample may be carry-over from other donors' samples. Both conserved end residues are part of each CDR3. Fields, in order: CDR3 protein, CDR3 DNA, V gene, clone size, D gene, J gene. A D gene is named only where the DNA matches it firmly. The size of a clone is reported for some rows only, either as once, few or many, or as a class for expanded clones.

CASSPAGTGGNQPQHF,TGTGCCAGCTCACCGGCCGGGACAGGGGGCAATCAGCCCCAGCATTTT,TRBV18,many,TRBD1,TRBJ1-5
CASSIRRSTSYGYTF,TGTGCCAGTAGTATACGACGGAGTACGAGCTATGGCTACACCTTC,TRBV19,many,-,TRBJ1-2
CASSSRGQNSGANVLTF,TGTGCCAGCAGCTCAAGAGGACAAAACTCTGGGGCCAACGTCCTGACTTTC,TRBV11-2,many,-,TRBJ2-6
CASSRWTSEAYEQYF,TGTGCCAGCAGCCGCTGGACTAGCGAGGCCTACGAGCAGTACTTC,TRBV3-1,many,TRBD2,TRBJ2-7
CASSGSELRNQPQHF,TGTGCCAGCAGTGGGTCCGAGCTACGCAATCAGCCCCAGCATTTT,TRBV2,many,-,TRBJ1-5
CASSDRKTGNQPQHF,TGTGCCAGCAGTGACAGAAAAACTGGCAATCAGCCCCAGCATTTT,TRBV2,many,-,TRBJ1-5
CAWKQGISGNTIYF,TGTGCCTGGAAGCAGGGGATCTCTGGAAACACCATATATTTT,TRBV30,many,-,TRBJ1-3
CSAPRGEIAKNIQYF,TGCAGTGCCCCCCGTGGTGAAATAGCCAAAAACATTCAGTACTTC,TRBV20-1,-,-,TRBJ2-4
CATSTGTESWNEQYF,TGTGCCACCAGCACCGGGACGGAATCATGGAACGAGCAGTACTTC,TRBV15,many,-,TRBJ2-7
CASSSTGGGSGEAFF,TGTGCCAGCAGCTCAACCGGAGGGGGCAGTGGTGAAGCTTTCTTT,TRBV9,many,TRBD1,TRBJ1-1
CASSPSLAGVKGEQYF,TGTGCCAGCAGCCCATCCCTAGCGGGAGTAAAGGGCGAGCAGTACTTC,TRBV5-4,few,TRBD2,TRBJ2-7
CASIQGMGYGYTF,TGTGCCAGCATACAGGGAATGGGCTATGGCTACACCTTC,TRBV2,-,-,TRBJ1-2
CASSLGGVGAYQPQHF,TGTGCCAGCAGCTTAGGGGGCGTGGGGGCCTATCAGCCCCAGCATTTT,TRBV7-9,many,-,TRBJ1-5
CASSSLANIEETQYF,TGTGCCAGCAGTTCTCTCGCCAACATCGAAGAGACCCAGTACTTC,TRBV6-5,many,-,TRBJ2-5
CSARGAGQYNEQFF,TGCAGTGCTAGGGGTGCGGGACAGTACAATGAGCAGTTCTTC,TRBV20-1,few,-,TRBJ2-1
CASSLSVGNNEQFF,TGTGCCAGCAGCCTCTCTGTCGGCAACAATGAGCAGTTCTTC,TRBV7-9,many,-,TRBJ2-1
CASSLPTGGNKNIQYF,TGTGCCAGCAGTTTACCTACAGGGGGCAATAAAAACATTCAGTACTTC,TRBV28,few,TRBD1,TRBJ2-4
CSVEGLVKYEQYF,TGCAGCGTTGAAGGGTTAGTGAAGTACGAGCAGTACTTC,TRBV29-1,many,-,TRBJ2-7
CATRDRKAFF,TGTGCCACCCGGGACAGGAAAGCTTTCTTT,TRBV7-9,many,TRBD1,TRBJ1-1
CASSFGLAGGGSYNEQFF,TGTGCCAGCAGTTTTGGACTAGCGGGAGGGGGCTCCTACAATGAGCAGTTCTTC,TRBV12-3/TRBV12-4,many,TRBD2,TRBJ2-1
CSAQDILAKNIQYF,TGCAGCGCCCAGGACATTTTAGCCAAAAACATTCAGTACTTC,TRBV29-1,few,-,TRBJ2-4
CASSYGRGSYQPQHF,TGTGCCAGCAGTTACGGTCGAGGGAGCTATCAGCCCCAGCATTTT,TRBV6-5,many,-,TRBJ1-5
CASSYSNRQDKQFF,TGTGCCAGCAGTTACTCGAACCGGCAGGATAAGCAGTTCTTC,TRBV6-2/TRBV6-3,many,-,TRBJ2-1
CASSFGQAAYEQYF,TGTGCCAGCAGCTTCGGACAGGCCGCCTACGAGCAGTACTTC,TRBV7-9,many,TRBD1,TRBJ2-7
CASSVGWGQGAGGSYEQYF,TGTGCCAGCAGTGTAGGCTGGGGACAGGGGGCTGGGGGTTCCTACGAGCAGTACTTC,TRBV25-1,many,TRBD1,TRBJ2-7
CARDGYNEQFF,TGTGCCAGGGATGGTTACAATGAGCAGTTCTTC,TRBV24-1,many,-,TRBJ2-1
CASSYSSYEQYF,TGTGCCAGCAGTTACTCGTCCTACGAGCAGTACTTC,TRBV6-6,many,-,TRBJ2-7
CASSLGGFLGTPRDEQFF,TGTGCCAGCAGTTTAGGGGGGTTTCTGGGAACCCCTAGGGATGAGCAGTTCTTC,TRBV28,many,-,TRBJ2-1
CRPVQEGNTDTQYF,TGCAGGCCCGTACAGGAAGGGAACACAGATACGCAGTATTTT,TRBV20-1,many,-,TRBJ2-3
CASRPGQSYNEQFF,TGTGCCAGCAGGCCGGGACAGTCCTACAATGAGCAGTTCTTC,TRBV7-2,many,TRBD1,TRBJ2-1
CASSGGSPLREAFF,TGCGCCAGCAGCGGGGGCAGTCCTTTAAGAGAAGCTTTCTTT,TRBV4-1,-,-,TRBJ1-1
CASSWAGTARDTQYF,TGCGCCAGCAGCTGGGCCGGGACAGCCAGAGATACGCAGTATTTT,TRBV5-1,few,TRBD1,TRBJ2-3
CASSLYEQYF,TGCGCCAGCAGTCTATACGAGCAGTACTTC,TRBV5-1,few,-,TRBJ2-7
CASRSGTVYEQYF,TGTGCCAGCAGGTCGGGGACAGTCTACGAGCAGTACTTC,TRBV28,-,TRBD1,TRBJ2-7
CASSSNRGRGDTQYF,TGTGCCAGCAGCTCCAACAGGGGGCGCGGAGATACGCAGTATTTT,TRBV12-3/TRBV12-4,many,TRBD1,TRBJ2-3
CASSTPGVTEAFF,TGTGCCAGCAGTACACCTGGGGTCACTGAAGCTTTCTTT,TRBV28,few,-,TRBJ1-1
CASRQRTLPEGYTF,TGTGCCAGCAGACAAAGGACCCTTCCGGAAGGCTACACCTTC,TRBV6-1,many,-,TRBJ1-2
CASNLQTSGISSVHEQYF,TGTGCCAGCAACCTCCAGACTAGCGGGATCTCCTCGGTCCACGAGCAGTACTTC,TRBV6-2/TRBV6-3,many,TRBD2,TRBJ2-7
CASSQDGNEQFF,TGTGCCAGCAGCCAAGACGGCAATGAGCAGTTCTTC,TRBV3-1,many,-,TRBJ2-1
CASSQQGYSNQPQHF,TGTGCCAGCAGTCAACAGGGATATAGCAATCAGCCCCAGCATTTT,TRBV7-2,many,-,TRBJ1-5
CASSLGTPTGELFF,TGTGCCAGCAGCTTGGGAACACCCACCGGGGAGCTGTTTTTT,TRBV5-5,-,-,TRBJ2-2
CASSPYRDSYEQYF,TGTGCCAGCAGCCCTTACCGGGACAGCTACGAGCAGTACTTC,TRBV3-1,many,TRBD1,TRBJ2-7
CASSLYRDGSGYTF,TGTGCCAGCAGTTTATATAGGGATGGAAGTGGCTACACCTTC,TRBV28,-,-,TRBJ1-2
CASSSPAGGERLFF,TGTGCCAGCAGTTCCCCCGCAGGGGGGGAGAGGCTGTTTTTT,TRBV28,-,-,TRBJ2-2
CASSYSAGGAYIQYF,TGTGCCAGCAGTTATTCAGCAGGGGGCGCCTACATTCAGTACTTC,TRBV6-6,many,TRBD1,TRBJ2-4
CASSLPGQGNYGYTF,TGTGCCAGCTCGCTCCCGGGACAGGGGAACTATGGCTACACCTTC,TRBV18,many,TRBD1,TRBJ1-2
CASSYDRNYGYTF,TGTGCCAGCAGCTACGACAGAAACTATGGCTACACCTTC,TRBV6-2/TRBV6-3,-,-,TRBJ1-2
CASTPRGQGIQYF,TGCGCCAGCACTCCCCGTGGGCAGGGGATACAGTACTTC,TRBV10-2,many,-,TRBJ2-7